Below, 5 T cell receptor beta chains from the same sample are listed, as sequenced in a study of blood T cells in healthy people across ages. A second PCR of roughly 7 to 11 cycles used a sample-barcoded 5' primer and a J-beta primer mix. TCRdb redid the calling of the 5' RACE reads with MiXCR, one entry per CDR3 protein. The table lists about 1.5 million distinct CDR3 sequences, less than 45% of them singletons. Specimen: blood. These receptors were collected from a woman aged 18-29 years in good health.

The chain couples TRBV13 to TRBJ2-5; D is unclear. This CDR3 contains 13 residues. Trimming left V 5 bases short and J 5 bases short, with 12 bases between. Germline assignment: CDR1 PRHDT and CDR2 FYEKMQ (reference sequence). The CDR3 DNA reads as TGTGCCAGCAGCAATCAGCCCGGGGAGACCCAGTACTTC. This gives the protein CASSNQPGETQYF.

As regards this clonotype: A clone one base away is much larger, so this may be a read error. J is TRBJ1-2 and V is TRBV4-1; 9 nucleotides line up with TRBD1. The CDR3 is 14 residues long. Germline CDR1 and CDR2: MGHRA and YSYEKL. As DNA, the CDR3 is TGCGCCGGCAGGCAAATACAGGGGGCGTATGGCTACACCTTC. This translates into CAGRQIQGAYGYTF.

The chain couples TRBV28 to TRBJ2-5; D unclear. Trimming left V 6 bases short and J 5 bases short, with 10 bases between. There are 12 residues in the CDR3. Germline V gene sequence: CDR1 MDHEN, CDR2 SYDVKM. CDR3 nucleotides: TGTGCCAGCAGACAAGGGTTGGAGACCCAGTACTTC. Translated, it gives CASRQGLETQYF.

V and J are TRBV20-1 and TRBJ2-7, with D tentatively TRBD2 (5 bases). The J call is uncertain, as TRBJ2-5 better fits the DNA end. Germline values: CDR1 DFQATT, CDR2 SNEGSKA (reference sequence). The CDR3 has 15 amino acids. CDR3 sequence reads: CSARDSQFTRETQYF. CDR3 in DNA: TGCAGTGCTAGAGATAGCCAGTTCACTAGGGAGACCCAGTACTTC.

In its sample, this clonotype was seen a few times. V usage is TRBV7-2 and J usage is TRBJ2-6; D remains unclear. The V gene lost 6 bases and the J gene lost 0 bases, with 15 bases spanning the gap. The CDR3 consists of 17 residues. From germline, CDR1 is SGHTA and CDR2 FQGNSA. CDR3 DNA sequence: TGTGCCAGCAGTCAACCGACACCCGACTCTGGGGCCAACGTCCTGACTTTC. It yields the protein CASSQPTPDSGANVLTF.